The text below deals with one T cell receptor (beta chain). The target antigen is unknown. This sample was included in a study of cytomegalovirus exposure and HLA in healthy donors. The study's findings and limits: Cytomegalovirus-associated status was assigned to about 170 TCR beta chains. Confirmation was obtained in vitro that a few CMV-associated chains are specific for CMV antigens. That first-cohort TCR clusters tended to co-occur in the 95 to 150 validation repertoires was found in a later analysis. Accounts indicate the classifier identified cytomegalovirus status with strong specificity and sensitivity.

Profiling relied on immunoSEQ multiplex PCR, and the TCRdb table lists in-frame clones only, not all of them. The data hold fewer than 95,000 clones, with less than 90% observed a single time. This CDR3 is 14 amino acids long. V gave up 6 bases and J gave up 3 bases, with 14 bases separating them. Germline CDR1 reads ENHRY; CDR2 reads SYGVKD. This clonotype was sampled from a woman aged 18-29 years in good health and CMV-seropositive. The specimen was PBMCs. The chain joins TRBV10-3 to TRBJ2-5; TRBD2 is a possible D gene (6 bases). CDR3 amino acids: CAISSRDFEETQYF. The CDR3 region has the DNA TGTGCCATCAGCTCCCGGGACTTCGAAGAGACCCAGTACTTC.